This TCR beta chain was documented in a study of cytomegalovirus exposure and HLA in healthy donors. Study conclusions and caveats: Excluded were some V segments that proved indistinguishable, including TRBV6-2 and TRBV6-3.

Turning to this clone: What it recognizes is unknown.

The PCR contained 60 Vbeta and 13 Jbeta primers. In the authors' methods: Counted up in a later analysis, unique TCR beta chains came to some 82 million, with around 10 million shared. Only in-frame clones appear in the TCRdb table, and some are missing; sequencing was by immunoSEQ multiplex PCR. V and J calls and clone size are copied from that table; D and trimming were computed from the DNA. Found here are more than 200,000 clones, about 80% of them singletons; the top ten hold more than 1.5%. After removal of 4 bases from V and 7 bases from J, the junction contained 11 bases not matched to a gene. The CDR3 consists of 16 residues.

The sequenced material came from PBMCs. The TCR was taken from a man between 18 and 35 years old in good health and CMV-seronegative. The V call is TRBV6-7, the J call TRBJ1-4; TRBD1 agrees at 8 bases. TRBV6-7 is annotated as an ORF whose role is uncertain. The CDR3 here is CASSCPRQGAREKLFF. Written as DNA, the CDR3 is TGTGCCAGCAGTTGTCCTAGGCAGGGGGCGCGTGAAAAACTGTTTTTT.